Listed below are T cell receptor beta chains from one sample, sequenced in a study of prognosis after radiotherapy for stage I lung cancer. TCRdb re-derived calls from the multiplex PCR reads in MiXCR, one entry per CDR3 protein. Here the sample spans about 14,000 distinct CDR3 sequences, 31% being singletons. The source material was PBMCs, sampled before or after stereotactic body radiation therapy (not recorded which). All receptors derive from a donor over 45 with non-small cell lung cancer. CDR3s include the opening cysteine and the closing phenylalanine or tryptophan. Fields, in order: clone size, V gene, D gene, J gene, CDR3 DNA, CDR3 protein. A D gene is named only where the DNA matches it firmly. The listing skips clone size in some rows; elsewhere it reads once, few, many or a size class.

many	TRBV19	TRBD2	TRBJ2-7	TGTGCCAGTAGTATCACTAGCGGGAGTTACGAGCAGTACTTC	CASSITSGSYEQYF
many	TRBV28	NA	TRBJ2-7	TGTGCCAGCAGTTCCCCCGGGGTGTCCTACGAGCAGTACTTC	CASSSPGVSYEQYF
many	TRBV6-2/TRBV6-3	TRBD2	TRBJ2-7	TGTGCCAGCAGATCCGCGGGGGGGGGCTCCTACGAGCAGTACTTC	CASRSAGGGSYEQYF
NA	TRBV6-1	NA	TRBJ1-6	TGTGCCAGCACCTTAAGGGGAGGGCATAATTCACCCCTCCACTTT	CASTLRGGHNSPLHF
NA	TRBV5-4	TRBD1	TRBJ2-7	TGTGCCAGCACCTGGGACAGGGTGGAATCCTACGAGCAGTACTTC	CASTWDRVESYEQYF
many	TRBV19	TRBD2	TRBJ2-7	TGTGCCAGTAGTTGGAGTAGCGGGAGTTACGAGCAGTACTTC	CASSWSSGSYEQYF
medium-sized	TRBV12-3/TRBV12-4	NA	TRBJ2-3	TGTGCCAGCAGTTCAAGGGGGTCAGATACGCAGTATTTT	CASSSRGSDTQYF
many	TRBV24-1	TRBD2	TRBJ2-5	TGTGCCACCAGTGAGCGGGGGGCCACAGAAACAGAGACCCAGTACTTC	CATSERGATETETQYF
many	TRBV28	NA	TRBJ1-2	TGTGCCAGCAGTTTATTGTTGCGGGTCCTCCGGGGAAGCTACACCTTC	CASSLLLRVLRGSYTF
many	TRBV5-6	TRBD1	TRBJ1-2	TGTGCCAGCAGGGGAATGGGGACAGGAATTGGCTATGGCTACACCTTC	CASRGMGTGIGYGYTF
many	TRBV20-1	TRBD1	TRBJ2-7	TGCAGTGCTAAGACAGGGTTGAGCTACGAGCAGTACTTC	CSAKTGLSYEQYF
many	TRBV29-1	TRBD2	TRBJ2-2	TGCAGCGTTATCCAGACTCAGTCCCACACTAGCGGCAAGCACACCGGGGAGCTGTTTTTT	CSVIQTQSHTSGKHTGELFF
NA	TRBV7-3	NA	TRBJ1-6	TGTGCCAGCAGGATGGGCTCCTATAATTCACCCCTCCACTTT	CASRMGSYNSPLHF
many	TRBV28	NA	TRBJ2-5	TGTGCCAGCAGTTTGTTCCAGGCCCAAGAGACCCAGTACTTC	CASSLFQAQETQYF
many	TRBV14	NA	TRBJ2-7	TGTGCCAGCAGCCATTCCTACGAGCAGTACTTC	CASSHSYEQYF
once	TRBV28	TRBD1	TRBJ2-7	TGTGCCAGCAGATTCAAAAAGACAGGGGGAATCTACCAGTACTTC	CASRFKKTGGIYQYF
NA	TRBV11-3	TRBD1	TRBJ2-1	TGTGCCAGCAGCTTGCGGGGGACAGGGGGTAATGAGCAGTTCTTC	CASSLRGTGGNEQFF
medium-sized	TRBV11-2	TRBD1	TRBJ2-1	TGTGCCAGCAGGGGACAGTTTTCCTACAATGAGCAGTTCTTC	CASRGQFSYNEQFF
many	TRBV27	NA	TRBJ2-1	TGTGCCAGCAGTTTTGACCGGGGCGGGTACAATGAGCAGTTCTTC	CASSFDRGGYNEQFF
NA	TRBV6-2/TRBV6-3	NA	TRBJ2-2	TGTGCCAGCAGTTACAGGGGCCAAAACACCGGGGAGCTGTTTTTT	CASSYRGQNTGELFF
many	TRBV7-9	NA	TRBJ2-5	TGTGCCAGCAGCCACCCCCCGGTCGGTTTTTGGGAGACCCAGTACTTC	CASSHPPVGFWETQYF
many	TRBV7-3	TRBD2	TRBJ2-1	TGTGCCAGCAGCATCCCTAGCGGGGGCTACAATGAGCAGTTCTTC	CASSIPSGGYNEQFF